This TCR beta chain was obtained from a study of CD8 T cells in ankylosing spondylitis. Study results and limitations: For ankylosing spondylitis blood, a TCR beta motif of seven to nine highly homologous variants appeared characteristic.

TCRdb re-derived calls from the 5' RACE reads in MiXCR, one entry per CDR3 protein. The repertoire holds under 150,000 distinct CDR3 sequences, roughly 15% seen once, with 30% to 35% in the top ten. For this clonotype: Its cognate antigen is unknown.

The CDR3 is 16 amino acids. The germline V gene encodes CDR1 MNHEY and CDR2 SMNVEV (reference sequence). With V trimmed by 4 bases and J by 6 bases, 8 bases remained unmatched. Input material: blood, either unsorted or a sorted T cell fraction (not recorded which). The chain links TRBV27 to TRBJ2-7; 14 nucleotides align to TRBD2. This TCR derives from a male donor with ankylosing spondylitis. The CDR3 loop reads CASSSGTSGSGSEQYF. In DNA form, the CDR3 reads TGTGCCAGCAGTTCCGGGACTAGCGGGAGTGGAAGCGAGCAGTACTTC.